A selection of T cell receptor beta chains follows, all from one sample in a study of blood T cells in healthy people across ages. TCRdb reprocessed the 5' RACE reads with MiXCR, giving one entry per CDR3 protein. The table shows about 630,000 distinct CDR3 sequences, with around 20% occurring only once. The sequencing sample was made of blood. The receptors stem from a man between 65 and 85 years old in good health. CDR3s include the opening cysteine and the closing phenylalanine or tryptophan. A D gene is named only where the DNA matches it firmly. Clone size is not always given. Where it is, it says once, few, many or a class for expanded clones.

-	-	TRBV6-6	TRBJ2-6	TGTGCCAGCAACTCCCTCGGGGCCAGCGTCCTGACTTTC	CASNSLGASVLTF
-	TRBD1	TRBV28	TRBJ1-5	TGTGCCAGCAGTTACAGGGGCTCTCAGCCCCAGCATTTT	CASSYRGSQPQHF
many	-	TRBV20-1	TRBJ2-5	TGCAGTGCTAGAGATGGGGGCAAAGAGACCCAGTACTTC	CSARDGGKETQYF
-	TRBD1	TRBV4-1	TRBJ2-3	TGCGCCAGCAGCCAAGATTGGGCAGGGGGAACCACTAGCACAGATACGCAGTATTTT	CASSQDWAGGTTSTDTQYF
many	-	TRBV12-3/TRBV12-4	TRBJ2-1	TGTGCCAGCAGTTTCGGGCCTTATGAGCAGTTCTTC	CASSFGPYEQFF
-	-	TRBV12-3/TRBV12-4	TRBJ2-7	TGTGCCAGCAGTTCCGGCACGCCCATCGAGCAGTACTTC	CASSSGTPIEQYF
-	TRBD1	TRBV15	TRBJ1-5	TGTGCCAGCACTACAGGGGGCTCTAATCGGCCCCAGCATTTT	CASTTGGSNRPQHF
-	TRBD1	TRBV28	TRBJ2-4	TGTGCCAGCAGTTATCGGGGACAGGAGAAAAACATTCAGTACTTC	CASSYRGQEKNIQYF
-	TRBD2	TRBV6-2/TRBV6-3	TRBJ2-7	TGTGCCAGCCAGCGGGAGGTGGGCTCCTACGTGCAGTACTTC	CASQREVGSYVQYF
-	-	TRBV30	TRBJ1-1	TGTGCCTGGAGTTCCTCCGGGGGCACTGAAGCTTTCTTT	CAWSSSGGTEAFF
few	-	TRBV7-9	TRBJ1-5	TGTGCCAGCGGTACAGGGTACGATCAGCCCCAGCATTTT	CASGTGYDQPQHF
-	-	TRBV20-1	TRBJ1-1	TGCAGTGCTAGAGAACAACAGGTTTCAAACACTGAAGCTTTCTTT	CSAREQQVSNTEAFF
-	-	TRBV28	TRBJ1-2	TGTGCCAGCAGGACAGGCTCCGGGGGTGGCTACACCTTC	CASRTGSGGGYTF
few	-	TRBV7-8	TRBJ2-5	TGTGCCAGCAGCTTAGATCGGGGATCTGCCTGGGAGCAGTACTTC	CASSLDRGSAWEQYF
-	TRBD1	TRBV5-1	TRBJ2-7	TGCGCCAGCAGCCTGGACGGGACAGGGAGATACGAGCAGTACTTC	CASSLDGTGRYEQYF
-	TRBD2	TRBV20-1	TRBJ2-1	TGCAGTGCTAGTACCCTAGCGGGAGTACATGAGCAGTTCTTC	CSASTLAGVHEQFF
-	-	TRBV11-2	TRBJ2-3	TGTGCCAGCAGCTTATCATCATGGGCAGATACGCAGTATTTT	CASSLSSWADTQYF
few	-	TRBV21-1	TRBJ2-5	TGTGCCAGCAGCAAAAGGGGCGCCCCACGGGAGTTGCCTTTGGGGCAAGAGACCCAGTACTTC	CASSKRGAPRELPLGQETQYF
few	-	TRBV3-1	TRBJ1-3	TGTGCCAGCAGCCAAGATTTCAGTGACTCTGGAAACACCATATATTTT	CASSQDFSDSGNTIYF
few	-	TRBV5-1	TRBJ2-7	TGCGCCAGCAGCTTGGGGGGGACACAGGCGAACGAGCAGTACTTC	CASSLGGTQANEQYF
-	-	TRBV20-1	TRBJ2-1	TGCAGTGCTAGAGAACTCTACTCCTACAATGAGCAGTTCTTC	CSARELYSYNEQFF
few	-	TRBV5-1	TRBJ2-5	TGCGCCAGCAGCTTGGGGGACAACCAAGAGACCCAGTACTTC	CASSLGDNQETQYF
few	-	TRBV5-1	TRBJ1-2	TGCGCCAGCAGCTTGCAGGGTACCGAGGATGGCTACACCTTC	CASSLQGTEDGYTF
few	TRBD2	TRBV6-5	TRBJ2-1	TGTGCCAGCAGCGGACTAGCGGGAGCTGGCTACAATGAGCAGTTCTTC	CASSGLAGAGYNEQFF
-	TRBD1	TRBV29-1	TRBJ2-7	TGCAGCGTTGGGGACAGCTACTACGAGCAGTACTTC	CSVGDSYYEQYF
-	-	TRBV10-3	TRBJ1-3	TGTGCCATCAGGTCAGGGTTCGAGGCTGGAAACACCATATATTTT	CAIRSGFEAGNTIYF
few	TRBD2	TRBV14	TRBJ2-5	TGTGCCAGCAGCCAAGTCTCTTCGAGCGGGGAGGTTTTC	CASSQVSSSGEVF
-	-	TRBV7-2	TRBJ2-6	TGTGCCAGGAGAACTGGGGCCAACGTCCTGACTTTC	CARRTGANVLTF
once	TRBD1	TRBV2	TRBJ2-4	TGTGCCAGCAGTGTGGACAGGGAAGGTTACGACATTCAGTACTTC	CASSVDREGYDIQYF
few	TRBD2	TRBV28	TRBJ2-7	TGTGCCAACAGTCGGGGGGGGTTAGAGCAGTACTTC	CANSRGGLEQYF
-	-	TRBV19	TRBJ2-1	TGTGCCAGTAGTATACTCCGTAGCATGAACCCCCGGAATGAGCAGTTCTTC	CASSILRSMNPRNEQFF
-	-	TRBV6-5	TRBJ1-1	TGTGCCAGCAAAGGGTCAGAGGGCACTGAAGCTTTCTTT	CASKGSEGTEAFF
-	-	TRBV18	TRBJ2-3	TGTGCCAGCTCACCTCGACAGTATGACACAGATACGCAGTATTTT	CASSPRQYDTDTQYF
-	TRBD2	TRBV29-1	TRBJ2-1	TGCAGCGTTGAAGACCTGACTAGCGGGAGGGCCGTAGGAGAGCAGTTCTTC	CSVEDLTSGRAVGEQFF
many	TRBD1	TRBV20-1	TRBJ1-6	TGCAGTGCTAGGGGACAGTCGAAAGATTCACCCCTCCACTTT	CSARGQSKDSPLHF
-	-	TRBV12-5	TRBJ1-5	TGTGCTAGTGGTTTGGGACAGTACAATCAGCCCCAGCATTTT	CASGLGQYNQPQHF
many	TRBD1	TRBV7-2	TRBJ2-7	TGTGCCAGCAGCCCGCTCATTGGGACAGGGCGTTACGAGCAGTACTTC	CASSPLIGTGRYEQYF
-	-	TRBV27	TRBJ2-2	TGTGCCAGCACCAGTACAGGGCACACCGGGGAGCTGTTTTTT	CASTSTGHTGELFF
many	TRBD1	TRBV4-1	TRBJ2-1	TGCGCCAGCAGCCAAGGACAGGGAAAGTTCTTC	CASSQGQGKFF
many	TRBD2	TRBV9	TRBJ2-3	TGTGCCAGCAGCGTCTCCCCCCGGACTAGCGGGAGTATGAATACGCAGTATTTT	CASSVSPRTSGSMNTQYF
-	TRBD1	TRBV5-1	TRBJ2-7	TGCGCCAGCAGCTGGACAGGGGCTGCCGAGCAGTACTTC	CASSWTGAAEQYF
-	TRBD2	TRBV5-1	TRBJ2-7	TGCGCCAGCAGTCTAGCGGGAGGGCTACACGAGCAGTACTTC	CASSLAGGLHEQYF
-	TRBD2	TRBV20-1	TRBJ2-3	TGCAGTGCTAGGGGCCGGTTGGCGGGAGGGACGTCAAGTACGCAGTATTTT	CSARGRLAGGTSSTQYF
-	-	TRBV6-5	TRBJ1-6	TGTGCCAGCAAATTGGTGGCCAGGGGTCATTCACCCCTCCACTTT	CASKLVARGHSPLHF
few	TRBD2	TRBV20-1	TRBJ2-3	TGCAGTCCTGGGACTAGCGGACTCACAGATACGCAGTATTTT	CSPGTSGLTDTQYF